The clone carrying this T cell receptor beta chain was detected only once. Its antigen is still unknown. The V gene lost 10 bases and the J gene lost 3 bases, with 10 bases spanning the gap. CDR1 is MNHEY, CDR2 SMNVEV, per germline (reference sequence). This CDR3 spans 11 amino acids. PCR was performed using 60 Vbeta and 13 Jbeta primers. Here immunoSEQ multiplex PCR was the method, and the copy in TCRdb shows in-frame clones only, minus some. The sample lists some 140,000 clones; approximately 80% were seen once. This specimen belongs to a study of cytomegalovirus exposure and HLA in healthy donors. Study context: Ancestry clustering placed 70% to 85% of about 400 genotyped donors in the Caucasian-associated cluster. Study-wide findings and caveats: The authors listed around 150 TCR beta chains as cytomegalovirus-associated.

V and J are TRBV27 and TRBJ2-7; perhaps D is TRBD1 or TRBD2 (5 bases each). This clonotype was obtained from a man between 25 and 39 years old in good health and CMV-seronegative. Material for sequencing was PBMCs. The CDR3 here is CATRAGYEQYF. The CDR3 DNA reads TGTGCCACCAGGGCGGGCTACGAGCAGTACTTC.